Each of the 14 T cell receptor beta chains below was sequenced from the same sample in a study of T cells in lung cancer brain metastases. Sequencing was performed with immunoSEQ multiplex PCR; in TCRdb, only in-frame clones are kept and a portion is missing. The sample holds roughly 5,000 clones, 84% seen once. Specimen: tumor tissue from the primary lung tumor. These receptors originate from a woman in her 50s with non-small cell lung cancer.

This clone came up a few times. This chain connects TRBV6-4 to TRBJ1-6, with D possibly matching TRBD1 (5 bases). The ends were cut back, 2 bases at V and 9 bases at J, with 17 bases in the middle. The CDR3 contains 16 residues. Germline CDR1 is MRHNA and CDR2 is SNTAGT. CDR3 DNA: TGTGCCAGCAGTGACCTACCCCAGGGAGGTGGTTCACCCCTCCACTTT. It is translated as CASSDLPQGGGSPLHF.

The J gene is TRBJ1-1, the V gene TRBV5-1; D is unclear. V was cut by 4 bases and J by 3 bases, with 7 bases left in between. Germline V CDR1 and CDR2: SGHRS, YFSETQ. The CDR3 covers 12 residues. CDR3 nucleotides: TGCGCCAGCAGCACGGGGTACACTGAAGCTTTCTTT. This codes for CASSTGYTEAFF.

The V call is TRBV7-9, the J call TRBJ2-7; 9 bases are a match to TRBD1. V dropped 4 bases and J dropped 8; count of bases not matched to a gene: 9. CDR3 length: 14 amino acids. Germline lookup yields CDR1 SEHNR and CDR2 FQNEAQ (reference sequence). The CDR3 is CASSSGTGMIQQYF. The CDR3 nucleotides are TGTGCCAGCAGCTCCGGGACAGGGATGATCCAGCAGTACTTC.

The V call is TRBV25-1, the J call TRBJ2-2, with TRBD2 matching over 9 bases. Trimming removed 2 bases from V and 2 bases from J; junction bases left unmatched: 9. The CDR3 is 18 residues long. Germline V gene sequence: CDR1 MGHDK, CDR2 SYGVNS. The CDR3 DNA is TGTGCCAGCAGTGAAACCCCCCCGCTAGCGGGAAACACCGGGGAGCTGTTTTTT. Encoded protein: CASSETPPLAGNTGELFF.

The gene calls are TRBV28 and TRBJ2-5; 8 bases are a match to TRBD1. CDR1 and CDR2 (germline): MDHEN, SYDVKM. The V and J ends lost 3 bases and 6 bases, in that order; junction bases with no gene match: 6. The CDR3 is 14 residues long. The DNA of the CDR3 is TGTGCCAGCAGTTTCGGACAGGGTGTGAAGACCCAGTACTTC. It is translated as CASSFGQGVKTQYF.

This rearrangement joins TRBV4-2 to TRBJ1-5; a weak D match, TRBD1 (5 bases). The CDR3 runs 15 residues. V was trimmed by 0 bases and J by 1 base, leaving 7 bases between them. Germline CDR1 reads LGHNA; CDR2 reads YNFKEQ. DNA of the CDR3: TGTGCCAGCAGCCAAGACGGGGGGAGCAATCAGCCCCAGCATTTT. Translation gives CASSQDGGSNQPQHF.

V gene TRBV9 combines with J gene TRBJ2-3; D possibly uses TRBD1 or TRBD2 (5 bases each). The CDR3 has 14 residues. CDR1 SGDLS and CDR2 YYNGEE come from the germline V gene. V was shortened by 3 bases and J by 1 base, with 9 bases between the two germline ends. CDR3 DNA: TGTGCCAGCAGCGCGGGGCCAGGCACAGATACGCAGTATTTT. Translated: CASSAGPGTDTQYF.

This chain connects TRBV7-8 to TRBJ1-1; 7 bases agree with TRBD1. This CDR3 has 16 residues. Germline V gene data show CDR1 as SGHVS and CDR2 as FQNEAQ. J gave up 8 bases and V 4 bases, and 16 bases lay outside the gene matches. CDR3 in DNA: TGTGCCAGCAGCTCCCCCCGCGACAGGGCTTCTGAGGAAGCTTTCTTT. Its translation is CASSSPRDRASEEAFF. Full variable domain (outside the CDR3, taken from reference TRBV7-8 and TRBJ1-1): GAGVSQSPRYKVAKRGQDVALRCDPISGHVSLFWYQQALGQGPEFLTYFQNEAQLDKSGLPSDRFFAERPEGSVSTLKIQRTQQEDSAVYLCASSSPRDRASEEAFFGQGTRLTVV.

This chain joins TRBV2 and TRBJ2-1, with D maybe TRBD2 (5 bases). This CDR3 comprises 12 residues. Trimming cost V 8 bases and J 6 bases, with 11 bases left between them. CDR1 and CDR2 (germline): SNHLY, FYNNEI. CDR3 sequence reads: CASFGGRNEQFF. Written as DNA, the CDR3 is TGTGCCAGCTTTGGCGGGCGCAATGAGCAGTTCTTC.

The genes are TRBV6-1 and TRBJ2-7; weak D call: TRBD2 (6 bases). The V end was cut by 5 bases, the J end by 6 bases, with 17 bases between. CDR3 length: 14 residues. Germline-derived CDR1 and CDR2 are MNHNS and SASEGT. CDR3: CASSSPSGLSEQYF. For the CDR3, the DNA is TGTGCCAGCAGTTCCCCCAGCGGACTAAGCGAGCAGTACTTC.

This chain connects TRBV5-4 to TRBJ2-1, with 16 bases aligning to TRBD2. The length of the CDR3 is 17 residues. Germline V gives CDR1 SGHNT, CDR2 YYREEE (reference sequence). The V gene end was trimmed by 4 bases and the J gene end by 7 bases; junction bases not matched to a gene: 8. CDR3 nucleotides: TGTGCCAGCAGCCTCGGGACTAGCGGGAGGGCCGTTAATGAGCAGTTCTTC. The encoded protein is CASSLGTSGRAVNEQFF. Using reference TRBV5-4 and TRBJ2-1 for the parts outside the CDR3, the full variable domain is ETGVTQSPTHLIKTRGQQVTLRCSSQSGHNTVSWYQQALGQGPQFIFQYYREEENGRGNFPPRFSGLQFPNYSSELNVNALELDDSALYLCASSLGTSGRAVNEQFFGPGTRLTVL.

The chain joins TRBV27 to TRBJ2-3; TRBD2 agrees at 8 bases. V was clipped by 1 base and J by 1 base; unmatched bases: 1. CDR3 size: 15 residues. CDR1 and CDR2 (germline): MNHEY, SMNVEV (reference sequence). This CDR3 reads CASSLYSGGTDTQYF. CDR3 nucleotide sequence: TGTGCCAGCAGTTTATATAGCGGGGGCACAGATACGCAGTATTTT.

The chain recombines TRBV7-9 with TRBJ2-3; 14 bases map to TRBD2. With V trimmed by 6 bases and J by 9 bases, 11 bases remained unmatched. The germline CDR1 and CDR2 sequences are SEHNR and FQNEAQ (reference sequence). CDR3 length equals 16 residues. Written as DNA, the CDR3 is TGTGCCAGCAGTCCCCCGGGACTAGCGGGAGTTTCGACGCAGTATTTT. This gives the protein CASSPPGLAGVSTQYF.

Comment on this clone: At one end the junction does not follow the germline gene, possibly because of a read error. The sample holds other DNA sequences that translate to the same CDR3. This chain joins TRBV5-1 and TRBJ2-7, with a possible D match to TRBD1 (6 bases). The length of the CDR3 is 13 residues. Germline CDR1 is SGHRS and CDR2 is YFSETQ. CDR3 bases: TGCGCCAGCAGCTGGGACAAGACCTACGAGCAGTATTTC. This sequence encodes CASSWDKTYEQYF. The variable domain in full, completed from reference TRBV5-1 and TRBJ2-7, reads KAGVTQTPRYLIKTRGQQVTLSCSPISGHRSVSWYQQTPGQGLQFLFEYFSETQRNKGNFPGRFSGRQFSNSRSEMNVSTLELGDSALYLCASSWDKTYEQYFGPGTRLTVT.